One and the same sample provided the 20 T cell receptor beta chains below, sequenced in a study of blood T cell repertoires in COVID-19. TCRdb's table, derived via immunoSEQ multiplex PCR, lists solely in-frame clones and lacks some. Among about 280,000 clones listed, nearly 90% were seen once. The sample taken for sequencing was peripheral blood. The receptors come from a man aged 18-30 years with active or convalescent COVID-19.

The CDR3 DNA reads TGCGCCAGCAGCCCGGGGACAGGGGGGTCCCTAGCCAAAAACATTCAGTACTTC. It codes for CASSPGTGGSLAKNIQYF. This rearrangement joins TRBV4-1 to TRBJ2-4; 11 nucleotides align to TRBD1. This CDR3 region has 18 residues. The V segment lost 4 bases and the J segment 0 bases; nucleotides outside the gene matches: 8. Germline lookup yields CDR1 MGHRA and CDR2 YSYEKL.

The rearrangement links TRBV2 to TRBJ2-7; 7 nucleotides match TRBD2. V trimming: 8 bases; J trimming: 1 base; junction bases outside the gene matches: 8. The length of the CDR3 is 14 residues. Looked up from germline, CDR1 is SNHLY and CDR2 is FYNNEI. This chain's CDR3 is CASWEGQESYEQYF. As DNA, the CDR3 is TGTGCCAGCTGGGAGGGGCAGGAATCCTACGAGCAGTACTTC.

This rearrangement joins TRBV29-1 to TRBJ2-1; 11 positions match TRBD2. Germline V lookup: CDR1 SQVTM, CDR2 ANQGSEA. Trimming removed 6 bases from V and 4 bases from J; junction bases left unmatched: 5. The CDR3 has 14 amino acids. CDR3 bases: TGCAGCGTCCTACTAGCGGGGGCTTACAATGAGCAGTTCTTC. Encoded protein: CSVLLAGAYNEQFF.

This clone was counted between two and nine times. The chain carries TRBV4-2 and TRBJ2-7; 16 bases are a match to TRBD2. The CDR3 loop spans 21 amino acids. V shed 0 bases, J shed 3 bases, and the junction held 14 bases outside the gene matches. Germline V gene data show CDR1 as LGHNA and CDR2 as YNFKEQ. The CDR3 spells CASSQDLGAPGLAGGGYEQYF. The CDR3 DNA reads as TGTGCCAGCAGCCAAGATTTGGGGGCCCCGGGACTAGCGGGGGGGGGCTACGAGCAGTACTTC.

This clone was detected a few times. The rearrangement uses TRBV2 and TRBJ2-5, with 8 bases matching TRBD2. The germline V gene has CDR1 SNHLY and CDR2 FYNNEI. CDR3 length equals 14 residues. V trimming: 7 bases; J trimming: 2 bases; junction bases outside the gene matches: 6. This CDR3 is CASKWAGGQETQYF. The CDR3 DNA sequence: TGTGCCAGCAAGTGGGCGGGGGGACAAGAGACCCAGTACTTC.

This sequence joins TRBV4-1 and TRBJ1-1; a weak D match, TRBD1 (5 bases). Germline V gene lookup returns CDR1 MGHRA and CDR2 YSYEKL. The CDR3 spans 14 residues. V lost 0 bases and J lost 6, with 11 bases in between. DNA for the CDR3: TGCGCCAGCAGCCAAGAAAAGGTAGGGGCTGAAGCTTTCTTT. Translated, it gives CASSQEKVGAEAFF.

The CDR3 is CASSSGWLGGDSNQPQHF. The CDR3 nucleotides read TGTGCCAGCAGCTCCGGTTGGTTGGGGGGAGATAGCAATCAGCCCCAGCATTTT. The rearrangement links TRBV27 to TRBJ1-5; D might be TRBD1 (5 bases). The V gene's germline CDR1 is MNHEY and CDR2 SMNVEV (reference sequence). The germline V and J ends were trimmed by 6 bases and 0 bases, with 21 bases remaining between them. The CDR3 contains 18 residues.

This chain uses TRBV27 with TRBJ2-4; possibly TRBD1 for D (5 bases). Trimming removed 5 bases from V and 1 base from J, with 21 bases in between. The CDR3 totals 18 residues. Per germline, CDR1 MNHEY and CDR2 SMNVEV (reference sequence). The CDR3 DNA follows: TGTGCCAGCAGTACATCTGCCAGGGTCAAGGGGGCCAAAAACATTCAGTACTTC. This gives the protein CASSTSARVKGAKNIQYF.

The chain carries TRBV5-4 and TRBJ2-5; 9 bases are shared with TRBD2. Germline CDR1 SGHNT, CDR2 YYREEE (reference sequence). V shed 4 bases and J 1 base; nucleotides not matched to a gene: 8. The CDR3 totals 16 residues. The CDR3 loop reads CASSRLLAGLQETQYF. The CDR3, as DNA: TGTGCCAGCAGCCGCCTCCTAGCGGGGCTCCAAGAGACCCAGTACTTC.

The chain recombines TRBV7-2 with TRBJ2-5; TRBD2 aligns across 7 bases. The length of the CDR3 is 13 residues. The germline V gene encodes CDR1 SGHTA and CDR2 FQGNSA. The V segment lost 5 bases and the J segment 5 bases; nucleotides outside the gene matches: 5. The CDR3: CASSTSVGETQYF. CDR3 coding DNA: TGTGCCAGCAGCACTAGCGTCGGGGAGACCCAGTACTTC.

The J gene is TRBJ2-3, the V gene TRBV27, with a possible D match to TRBD2 (6 bases). The germline V gene has CDR1 MNHEY and CDR2 SMNVEV (reference sequence). V lost 7 bases and J lost 2, with 16 bases in between. The CDR3 length is 15 residues. The CDR3 coding sequence is TGTGCCAGCAAATCAGGACTATCTCCCACAGATACGCAGTATTTT. It specifies CASKSGLSPTDTQYF.

This chain joins TRBV5-6 and TRBJ1-5; a weak D match, TRBD1 (5 bases). Trimming shortened V by 4 bases and J by 7 bases, and 12 bases separated the two germline ends. CDR3 size: 13 residues. Germline V gene lookup returns CDR1 SGHDT and CDR2 YYEEEE. Written as DNA, the CDR3 is TGTGCCAGCAGCCCGTCGGGGGGGCAGCCCCAGCATTTT. This translates into CASSPSGGQPQHF.

This clone has a single count. The chain links TRBV9 to TRBJ2-3; TRBD1 agrees at 8 bases. In germline, CDR1 is SGDLS, CDR2 YYNGEE. This CDR3 spans 17 amino acids. Trimming cost V 3 bases and J 0 bases; bases outside gene matches: 9. The CDR3 nucleotides read TGTGCCAGCAGCGCCCGGTGGACAGGGCCAAGCACAGATACGCAGTATTTT. Residues: CASSARWTGPSTDTQYF.

This chain connects TRBV7-2 to TRBJ1-1; D gene ambiguous. CDR3 length: 12 amino acids. In germline, CDR1 is SGHTA, CDR2 FQGNSA. V lost 7 bases, J lost 7 bases, and 13 bases lay in between. The CDR3 sequence is CASTNFRYEAFF. CDR3 nucleotides: TGTGCCAGCACCAACTTCCGGTATGAAGCTTTCTTT.

The rearrangement uses TRBV9 and TRBJ1-1, with a possible D match to TRBD1 (5 bases). Trimming stripped 4 bases from V and 2 bases from J, with 21 bases between. Per the germline V gene, CDR1 is SGDLS and CDR2 is YYNGEE. The CDR3 has 17 amino acids. The CDR3 DNA reads as TGTGCCAGCAGCCCCCGGGGGGGGAACGGCCCCAACACTGAAGCTTTCTTT. It codes for CASSPRGGNGPNTEAFF.

The rearrangement uses TRBV3-1 (or the pseudogene TRBV3-2) and TRBJ2-2; 7 bases are shared with TRBD1. The CDR3 is made up of 13 amino acids. Trimming cost V 6 bases and J 6 bases; bases outside gene matches: 4. From germline, CDR1 is LGHDT and CDR2 YNNKEL (reference sequence). This CDR3 reads CASRRQGAGELFF. The CDR3 DNA reads as TGTGCCAGCAGAAGACAGGGAGCCGGGGAGCTGTTTTTT.

The chain employs TRBV29-1 and TRBJ1-5; 8 bases map to TRBD1. Germline loops: CDR1 SQVTM, CDR2 ANQGSEA. The CDR3 runs to 13 residues. The J segment lost 7 bases and the V segment lost 4 bases, leaving 6 bases of the junction unmatched. In DNA, the CDR3 is TGCAGCGTTGCTGGGACAGGTGACCAGCCCCAGCATTTT. Protein sequence: CSVAGTGDQPQHF.

On this clone itself: The sample contains more than one DNA sequence encoding this CDR3. V and J are TRBV19 and TRBJ2-7; no definite D call. Between the trimmed V and J ends, which lost 6 bases and 1 base, there was a span of 7 bases. The CDR3 is 12 amino acids. Germline assignment: CDR1 LNHDA and CDR2 SQIVND (reference sequence). CDR3 amino acids: CASSTGSYEQYF. CDR3 nucleotides: TGTGCCAGTAGCACCGGGTCCTACGAGCAGTACTTC.

Many counts were recorded for this clone. The same CDR3 is also encoded by other DNA sequences in this sample. This chain links TRBV5-1 with TRBJ1-2; 12 nucleotides align to TRBD1. CDR1 and CDR2 from the germline V gene are SGHRS and YFSETQ. CDR3 size: 15 residues. The trim removed 2 bases at V and 8 bases at J, leaving 7 bases unmatched. CDR3 nucleotide sequence: TGCGCCAGCAGCTTAGGCGGGACAGGGGGCGAGGGCTACACCTTC. Protein sequence: CASSLGGTGGEGYTF.

This clone occurred once. V and J are TRBV18 and TRBJ1-4; D unclear. The ends were cut back, 1 base at V and 3 bases at J, with 3 bases in the middle. The CDR3 spans 13 residues. Germline lookup yields CDR1 KGHSH and CDR2 LQKENI. CDR3 in DNA: TGTGCCAGCTCACCACTCGCTAATGAAAAACTGTTTTTT. Translation: CASSPLANEKLFF.